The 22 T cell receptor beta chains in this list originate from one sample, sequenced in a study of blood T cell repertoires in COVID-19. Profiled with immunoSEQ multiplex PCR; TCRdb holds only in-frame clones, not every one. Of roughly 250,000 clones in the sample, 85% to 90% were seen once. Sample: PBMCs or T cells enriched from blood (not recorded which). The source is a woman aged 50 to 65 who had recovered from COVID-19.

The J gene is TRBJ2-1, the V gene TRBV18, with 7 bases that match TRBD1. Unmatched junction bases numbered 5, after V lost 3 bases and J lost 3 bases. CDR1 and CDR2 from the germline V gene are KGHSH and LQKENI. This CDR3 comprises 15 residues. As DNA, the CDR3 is TGTGCCAGCTCACCGATTACAGGGGACTACAATGAGCAGTTCTTC. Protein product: CASSPITGDYNEQFF.

CDR3 nucleotides: TGTGCCTGGGGACTAGCGGGAGCGGGTACGCAGTATTTT. Its protein is CAWGLAGAGTQYF. This chain connects TRBV30 to TRBJ2-3, with 13 bases identical to TRBD2. CDR1 and CDR2 (germline): GTSNPN, SVGIG (reference sequence). The CDR3 consists of 13 residues. The trim removed 5 bases at V and 8 bases at J, leaving 4 bases unmatched.

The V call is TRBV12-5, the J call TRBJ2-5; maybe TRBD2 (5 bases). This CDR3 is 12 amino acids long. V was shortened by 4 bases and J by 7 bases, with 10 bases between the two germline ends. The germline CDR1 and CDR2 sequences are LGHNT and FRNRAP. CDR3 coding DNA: TGTGCTAGTGGTTCAGAAGGAGGGACCCAGTACTTC. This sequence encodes CASGSEGGTQYF.

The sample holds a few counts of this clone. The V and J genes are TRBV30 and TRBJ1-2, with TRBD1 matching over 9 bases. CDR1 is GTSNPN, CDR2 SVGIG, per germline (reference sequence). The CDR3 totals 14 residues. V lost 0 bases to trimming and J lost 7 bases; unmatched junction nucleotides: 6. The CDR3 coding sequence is TGTGCCTGGAGTGTCACGGACAGGGGAGCTGGCTACACCTTC. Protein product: CAWSVTDRGAGYTF.

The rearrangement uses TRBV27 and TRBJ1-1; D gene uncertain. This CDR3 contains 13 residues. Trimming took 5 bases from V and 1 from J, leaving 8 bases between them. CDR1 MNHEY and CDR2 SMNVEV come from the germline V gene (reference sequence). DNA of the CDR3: TGTGCCAGCAGTATTTCTACGAACACTGAAGCTTTCTTT. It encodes CASSISTNTEAFF.

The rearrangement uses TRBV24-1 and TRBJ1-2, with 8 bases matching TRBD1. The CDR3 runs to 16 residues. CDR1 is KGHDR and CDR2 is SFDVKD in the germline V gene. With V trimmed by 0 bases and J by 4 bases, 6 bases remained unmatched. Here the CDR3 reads CATSDLLGQVLYGYTF. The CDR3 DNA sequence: TGTGCCACCAGTGATTTGCTGGGACAGGTTCTCTATGGCTACACCTTC.

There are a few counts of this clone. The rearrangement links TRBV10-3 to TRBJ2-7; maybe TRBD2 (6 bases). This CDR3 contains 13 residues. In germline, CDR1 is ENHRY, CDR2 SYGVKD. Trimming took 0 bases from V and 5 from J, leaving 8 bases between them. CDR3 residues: CAISESGGDEQYF. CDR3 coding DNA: TGTGCCATCAGTGAGTCGGGGGGTGACGAGCAGTACTTC.

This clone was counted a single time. The CDR3 here is CASSPGTTGANVLTF. CDR3 coding DNA: TGTGCCAGCAGTCCCGGGACTACTGGGGCCAACGTCCTGACTTTC. The genes are TRBV6-5 and TRBJ2-6; TRBD2 agrees at 7 bases. The trim removed 5 bases at V and 2 bases at J, leaving 3 bases unmatched. The CDR3 covers 15 residues. Germline V gene sequence: CDR1 MNHEY, CDR2 SVGAGI.

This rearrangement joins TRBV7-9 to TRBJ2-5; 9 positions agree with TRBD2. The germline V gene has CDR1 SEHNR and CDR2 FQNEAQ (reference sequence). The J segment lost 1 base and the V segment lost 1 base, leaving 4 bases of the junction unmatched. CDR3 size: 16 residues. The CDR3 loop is CASSLGTSAPQETQYF. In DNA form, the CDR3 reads TGTGCCAGCAGCTTAGGGACTAGCGCCCCCCAAGAGACCCAGTACTTC.

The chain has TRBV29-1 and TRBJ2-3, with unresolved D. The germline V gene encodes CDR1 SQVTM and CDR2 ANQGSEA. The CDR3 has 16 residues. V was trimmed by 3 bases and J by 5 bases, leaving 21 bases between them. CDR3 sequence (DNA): TGCAGCGTTGAGACTCTGGAATATAACTCGGAAGATACGCAGTATTTT. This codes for CSVETLEYNSEDTQYF.

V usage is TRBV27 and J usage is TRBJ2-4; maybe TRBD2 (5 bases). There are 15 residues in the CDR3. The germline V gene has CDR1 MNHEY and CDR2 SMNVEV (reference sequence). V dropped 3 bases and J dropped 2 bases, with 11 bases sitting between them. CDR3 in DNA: TGTGCCAGCAGTTTGGGGAGTGTAACCAAAAACATTCAGTACTTC. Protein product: CASSLGSVTKNIQYF.

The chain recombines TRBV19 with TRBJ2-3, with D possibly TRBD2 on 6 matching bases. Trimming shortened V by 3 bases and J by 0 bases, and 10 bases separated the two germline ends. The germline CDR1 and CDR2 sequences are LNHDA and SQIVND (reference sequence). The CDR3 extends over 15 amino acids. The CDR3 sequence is CASSISGTSTDTQYF. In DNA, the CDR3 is TGTGCCAGTAGTATTAGCGGCACTAGCACAGATACGCAGTATTTT.

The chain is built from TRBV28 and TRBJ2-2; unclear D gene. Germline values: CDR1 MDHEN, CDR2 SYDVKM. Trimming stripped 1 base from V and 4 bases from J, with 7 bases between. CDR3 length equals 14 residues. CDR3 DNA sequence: TGTGCCAGCAGTTTATCCCGTCGCACCGGGGAGCTGTTTTTT. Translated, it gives CASSLSRRTGELFF.

The CDR3 DNA follows: TGTGCCAGCAGCACTACTAGCGGGAGTATCTACGAGCAGTACTTC. Protein product: CASSTTSGSIYEQYF. The chain joins TRBV6-5 to TRBJ2-7, with 11 bases lining up with TRBD2. This CDR3 contains 15 residues. Losses at the gene ends were 6 bases for V and 3 bases for J; bases not matched to a gene: 7. Germline lookup yields CDR1 MNHEY and CDR2 SVGAGI.

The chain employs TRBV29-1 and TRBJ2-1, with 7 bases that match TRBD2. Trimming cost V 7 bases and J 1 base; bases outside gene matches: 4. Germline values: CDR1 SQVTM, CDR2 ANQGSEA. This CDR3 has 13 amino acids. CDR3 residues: CSGGRESYNEQFF. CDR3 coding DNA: TGCAGCGGAGGGAGGGAGTCCTACAATGAGCAGTTCTTC.

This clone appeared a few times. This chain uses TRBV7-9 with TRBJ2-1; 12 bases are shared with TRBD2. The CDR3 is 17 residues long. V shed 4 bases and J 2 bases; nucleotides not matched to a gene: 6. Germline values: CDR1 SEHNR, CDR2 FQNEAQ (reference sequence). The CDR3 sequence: CASSSWTSGMAYNEQFF. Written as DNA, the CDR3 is TGTGCCAGCAGCTCGTGGACTAGCGGGATGGCCTACAATGAGCAGTTCTTC.

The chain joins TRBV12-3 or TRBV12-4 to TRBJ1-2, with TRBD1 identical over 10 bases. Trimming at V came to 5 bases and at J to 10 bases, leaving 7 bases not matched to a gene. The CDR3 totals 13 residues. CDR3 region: CASSPPGQGTYTF. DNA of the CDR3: TGTGCCAGCAGTCCCCCGGGACAGGGGACCTACACCTTC.

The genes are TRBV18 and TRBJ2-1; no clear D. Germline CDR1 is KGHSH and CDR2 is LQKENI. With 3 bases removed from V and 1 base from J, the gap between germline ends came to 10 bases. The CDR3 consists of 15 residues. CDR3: CASSPVLSSYNEQFF. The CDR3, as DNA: TGTGCCAGCTCACCCGTTTTGTCTTCCTACAATGAGCAGTTCTTC.

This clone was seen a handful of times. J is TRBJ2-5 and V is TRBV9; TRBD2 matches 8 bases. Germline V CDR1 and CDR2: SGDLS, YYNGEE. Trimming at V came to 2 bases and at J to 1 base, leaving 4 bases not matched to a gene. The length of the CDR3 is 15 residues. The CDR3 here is CASSVTTSGQETQYF. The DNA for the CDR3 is TGTGCCAGCAGCGTGACCACTAGCGGCCAAGAGACCCAGTACTTC.

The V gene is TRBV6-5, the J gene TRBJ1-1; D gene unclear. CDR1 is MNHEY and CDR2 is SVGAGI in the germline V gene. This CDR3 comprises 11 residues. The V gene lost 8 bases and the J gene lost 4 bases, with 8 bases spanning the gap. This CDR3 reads CASYRGTEAFF. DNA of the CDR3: TGTGCCAGCTATAGAGGCACTGAAGCTTTCTTT.

The CDR3 protein is CASSQVAGGAAYGYTF. The DNA of the CDR3 is TGCGCCAGCAGCCAAGTAGCAGGGGGAGCGGCGTATGGCTACACCTTC. The chain uses TRBV4-3 and TRBJ1-2, with 7 bases that match TRBD1. The V gene's germline CDR1 is LGHNA and CDR2 YSLEER. Germline trimming cut 1 base from V and 5 bases from J; bases unmatched to any gene: 10. The CDR3 is 16 amino acids.

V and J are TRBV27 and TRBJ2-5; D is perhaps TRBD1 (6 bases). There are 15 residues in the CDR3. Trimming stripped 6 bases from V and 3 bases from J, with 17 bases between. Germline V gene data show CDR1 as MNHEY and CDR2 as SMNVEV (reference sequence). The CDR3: CASSPGQGTEETQYF. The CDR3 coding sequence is TGTGCCAGCAGCCCGGGGCAGGGGACCGAAGAGACCCAGTACTTC.